This T cell receptor beta chain was obtained from a study of T cell responses to AZD1222 COVID-19 vaccine (dated by TCRdb to the early 2020s). Turning to the overall study: AZD1222 recipients whose second dose came at about 4 weeks and those whose second dose came at about 12 weeks were combined into one group, since spike-specific TCR depth and breadth did not differ between the two schedules. Trial participants were enrolled by age into 18-55, 56-69 and 70-plus year subgroups, with around 150, 28 and 57 TCR-sequenced participants respectively. A total of about 250 trial participants underwent TCR sequencing, of whom roughly 210 had received two doses of AZD1222 and about 25 had received two doses of the MenACWY control vaccine.

What the authors observed across the whole study: Reportedly, almost half of the unique spike-specific TCRs recognized epitopes lying outside the regions that are mutated in the B.1.351 and B.1.1.7 variants. Conclusions about previously exposed vaccinees are limited, since just five or six AZD1222 recipients were seropositive for SARS-CoV-2 at baseline. The vaccine-associated CD4 TCRs covered the entire spike protein, and the dominant responses fell in regions 160-218 and 743-854. Participants were mostly white British, with more females than males. The authors suggested clonal diversity may have been underestimated. Spike-specific TCR breadth and depth rose significantly after two AZD1222 doses compared with day 0 and with MenACWY recipients. In the small 56-69-year group, the increase in depth fell short of significance, most likely because of low power. Because no samples from the day 14 peak response were available, repertoires could be characterized only after the peak T cell response.

The CDR3, cysteine through phenylalanine, is 15 amino acids long. CDR3 DNA is the only sequence kept; it has 45 bases, read in frame from the first base. The germline V gene provides CDR1 SGHVS and CDR2 FNYEAQ. The V end gives up 3 bases and the J end 6 bases, leaving 9 bases in the junction not matched to a gene. Concerning this clone itself: Its recognized antigen is unknown. Qualities for individual bases were not recorded, and no much larger clone is one base off.

The CDR3 regions of human TCRbeta chains were subjected to immunosequencing. In the original analysis: TCRs in the repertoires were matched against a reference library of SARS-CoV-2-specific TCRs that had been generated with the MIRA antigen-specificity platform. Breadth meant the fraction of unique TCRs that were SARS-CoV-2-associated, whereas depth meant the fraction of total T cells that were SARS-CoV-2-associated. Using the MIRA data, each spike-specific TCR was mapped to the spike region that the TCR reacts to and placed in a CD4 or CD8 class. Log10-transformed breadth and depth values were compared by one-way ANOVA with Sidak's multiple comparisons tests. TCRdb holds this immuneACCESS table with in-frame rearrangements only. Some clones are missing; in checked studies, unresolved V genes explain under half, and the rest has no known cause. V, J and clone size reflect that table, while D and trimming were determined from the DNA. The sample table holds roughly 120,000 clones, of which approximately 90% were seen once. The ten largest clones capture more than 13% of the sample.

The time point label, as the study defines it: baseline before first vaccination. The vaccinee samples were drawn from two UK trials, COV001 and COV002, one of which was a single-blind randomized controlled phase 2/3 trial testing AZD1222 (ChAdOx1 nCoV-19) in healthy adults. For TCRbeta chain sequencing, PBMC samples from trial participants were taken at day 0 and at day 28 after the second dose. This TCR derives from an adult in good health. Recombination linked TRBV7-6 to TRBJ1-2, with 8 middle bases fitting TRBD1. Sequencing used peripheral blood, obtained on day 0 of AZD1222 vaccination. The CDR3 corresponds to CASSFDLGQADGYTF. The nucleotide sequence is given as TGTGCCAGCAGCTTCGACTTGGGACAGGCCGATGGCTACACCTTC.